The 25 T cell receptor beta chains given below trace back to one sample, sequenced in a study of shared clonotypes between healthy human individuals. CD45RO-negative, CCR7-positively selected cells formed the naive CD8 fraction, excluding terminally differentiated effector memory CD45RA+ cells. Some clones are missing from TCRdb's copy, which holds only in-frame ones; the method was immunoSEQ multiplex PCR. The repertoire holds about 700,000 clones, with about 90% as singletons. The specimen was naive CD8+ T cells sorted from blood. The receptors were sampled from a man aged 30 to 39 in good health.

The chain has TRBV11-2 and TRBJ2-7, with 7 nucleotides matching TRBD2. Germline V gene lookup returns CDR1 SGHAT and CDR2 FQNNGV. V dropped 1 base and J dropped 3; count of bases not matched to a gene: 6. This CDR3 spans 15 amino acids. The CDR3 sequence is CASSLGAGVNYEQYF. CDR3 in DNA: TGTGCCAGCAGCTTAGGGGCGGGAGTTAACTACGAGCAGTACTTC. The full variable domain, completed using reference TRBV11-2 and TRBJ2-7, is EAGVAQSPRYKIIEKRQSVAFWCNPISGHATLYWYQQILGQGPKLLIQFQNNGVVDDSQLPKDRFSAERLKGVDSTLKIQPAKLEDSAVYLCASSLGAGVNYEQYFGPGTRLTVT.

This clone is a singleton in its sample. The rearrangement uses TRBV15 and TRBJ2-3; 8 nucleotides match TRBD2. The CDR3 contains 15 residues. The V gene's germline CDR1 is LNHNV and CDR2 YYDKDF (reference sequence). V gave up 7 bases and J gave up 3 bases; unmatched junction bases: 9. CDR3 region: CATTSGLGATDTQYF. The CDR3 bases are TGTGCCACCACCTCGGGACTAGGGGCAACAGATACGCAGTATTTT. Variable domain in full (rest from reference TRBV15 and TRBJ2-3): DAMVIQNPRYQVTQFGKPVTLSCSQTLNHNVMYWYQQKSSQAPKLLFHYYDKDFNNEADTPDNFQSRRPNTSFCFLDIRSPGLGDTAMYLCATTSGLGATDTQYFGPGTRLTVL.

The J gene is TRBJ2-7, the V gene TRBV6-5; TRBD1 agrees at 7 bases. CDR1 is MNHEY, CDR2 SVGAGI, per germline. V lost 3 bases and J lost 6; bases outside the gene matches: 2. This CDR3 spans 12 amino acids. The CDR3 bases are TGTGCCAGCAGTTATACAGGGGTCGAGCAGTACTTC. Translated: CASSYTGVEQYF.

In the case of this clone: At one end, the junction sequence differs from germline, possibly due to a read error. This chain joins TRBV6-5 and TRBJ2-3; unclear D gene. Germline loops: CDR1 MNHEY, CDR2 SVGAGI. This CDR3 has 14 residues. The chain's CDR3 is CASSYLGSTDTQYF. The CDR3 nucleotides read TGTGCCAGCAGCTACTTGGGAAGCACAGATACGCAGTATTTT.

V usage is TRBV13 and J usage is TRBJ2-1; 8 bases match TRBD1. CDR1 is PRHDT and CDR2 is FYEKMQ in the germline V gene (reference sequence). V lost 8 bases to trimming and J lost 8 bases; unmatched junction nucleotides: 14. This CDR3 is built from 15 residues. CDR3 residues: CASERGQGAFDEQFF. For the CDR3, the DNA is TGTGCCAGCGAGAGAGGGCAGGGGGCTTTCGATGAGCAGTTCTTC.

This rearrangement joins TRBV9 to TRBJ1-2, with TRBD1 matching 12 bases. Looked up from germline, CDR1 is SGDLS and CDR2 is YYNGEE. V shed 4 bases and J 6 bases; nucleotides not matched to a gene: 4. The CDR3 consists of 14 residues. The CDR3 region has the DNA TGTGCCAGCAGCCGGGACAGGGGGCTGGATGGCTACACCTTC. It translates to CASSRDRGLDGYTF.

The rearrangement uses TRBV7-9 and TRBJ2-1, with a possible D match to TRBD2 (5 bases). The CDR3 extends over 14 amino acids. Germline loops: CDR1 SEHNR, CDR2 FQNEAQ (reference sequence). V gave up 5 bases and J gave up 5 bases, with 13 bases separating them. For the CDR3, the DNA is TGTGCCAGCAGCCCCCACACTAGGCACAATGAGCAGTTCTTC. Translation: CASSPHTRHNEQFF.

Only one count was recorded for this clone. The chain joins TRBV27 to TRBJ2-7; TRBD2 aligns across 9 bases. The CDR3 is 15 amino acids. Trimming removed 6 bases from V and 4 bases from J; junction bases left unmatched: 10. Germline V gene sequence: CDR1 MNHEY, CDR2 SMNVEV (reference sequence). CDR3: CASSVLSSGTYEQYF. The CDR3, as DNA: TGTGCCAGCAGCGTGTTATCTAGCGGGACTTACGAGCAGTACTTC.

The chain carries TRBV5-3 and TRBJ2-6, with D perhaps TRBD2 (6 bases). TRBV5-3 carries the ORF label, with uncertain function. The CDR3 totals 18 residues. V was pared by 3 bases and J by 0 bases, with 16 bases between. The CDR3 region is CARSWPPGLSSGANVLTF. The CDR3 DNA sequence: TGTGCCAGAAGCTGGCCTCCGGGACTGAGCTCTGGGGCCAACGTCCTGACTTTC.

The rearrangement links TRBV29-1 to TRBJ2-5; D unclear. The CDR3 extends over 13 amino acids. Trimming left V 1 base short and J 3 bases short, with 9 bases between. In germline, CDR1 is SQVTM, CDR2 ANQGSEA. The CDR3 nucleotides are TGCAGCGTTGAAGGGTGGGCTGAAGAGACCCAGTACTTC. This gives the protein CSVEGWAEETQYF.

This clone was found once. The chain uses TRBV14 and TRBJ2-5; D gene ambiguous. This CDR3 region has 16 residues. The V gene's germline CDR1 is SGHDN and CDR2 FVKESK. Trimming removed 3 bases from V and 4 bases from J, with 18 bases in between. The CDR3 spells CASSQNVGHWIETQYF. For the CDR3, the DNA is TGTGCCAGCAGCCAGAACGTAGGTCATTGGATAGAGACCCAGTACTTC.

This rearrangement joins TRBV6-4 to TRBJ2-7; D may be TRBD2 (5 bases). The CDR3 has 16 residues. The germline V gene encodes CDR1 MRHNA and CDR2 SNTAGT. The ends were cut back, 3 bases at V and 3 bases at J, with 18 bases in the middle. The CDR3 DNA sequence: TGTGCCAGCAGTGAGGAGGTCCCAGCGGCTCTCTACGAGCAGTACTTC. Translation: CASSEEVPAALYEQYF.

The V and J genes are TRBV5-1 and TRBJ2-2, with D unresolved. CDR1 is SGHRS and CDR2 is YFSETQ in the germline V gene. V gave up 2 bases and J gave up 3 bases, with 5 bases separating them. The length of the CDR3 is 13 residues. This CDR3 reads CASSLGDTGELFF. Here the CDR3 DNA reads TGCGCCAGCAGCTTAGGAGACACCGGGGAGCTGTTTTTT. The variable domain in full, with the rest retrieved from reference TRBV5-1 and TRBJ2-2, is KAGVTQTPRYLIKTRGQQVTLSCSPISGHRSVSWYQQTPGQGLQFLFEYFSETQRNKGNFPGRFSGRQFSNSRSEMNVSTLELGDSALYLCASSLGDTGELFFGEGSRLTVL.

The chain couples TRBV6-1 to TRBJ1-5; maybe TRBD1 (6 bases). This CDR3 spans 16 amino acids. With 2 bases removed from V and 2 bases from J, the gap between germline ends came to 13 bases. The germline gives CDR1 MNHNS, CDR2 SASEGT. CDR3 sequence (DNA): TGTGCCAGCAGTGAATTAATAGGGGGGGGCAATCAGCCCCAGCATTTT. This translates into CASSELIGGGNQPQHF.

This clone appeared a single time. The chain employs TRBV7-9 and TRBJ2-7; 10 bases map to TRBD2. The CDR3 sequence is 18 residues long. In germline, CDR1 is SEHNR, CDR2 FQNEAQ (reference sequence). Losses at the gene ends were 1 base for V and 5 bases for J; bases not matched to a gene: 14. The CDR3 DNA reads as TGTGCCAGCAGCTTAGGGGGCTTTCTAGCGGGGGCCCGCCACGAGCAGTACTTC. As protein: CASSLGGFLAGARHEQYF.

The chain employs TRBV2 and TRBJ2-7; TRBD2 is a possible D gene (6 bases). In germline, CDR1 is SNHLY, CDR2 FYNNEI. The CDR3 loop spans 14 amino acids. V lost 3 bases and J 3 bases, leaving 12 bases between the germline ends. Written as DNA, the CDR3 is TGTGCCAGCAGTGATGGAGGGACTTACTACGAGCAGTACTTC. Translated: CASSDGGTYYEQYF.

A few counts support this clone. The V and J genes are TRBV27 and TRBJ2-7, with D possibly TRBD1 on 5 matching bases. The CDR3 totals 16 residues. The V gene lost 3 bases and the J gene lost 5 bases, with 20 bases spanning the gap. Germline CDR1 and CDR2: MNHEY and SMNVEV (reference sequence). The CDR3 region is CASSFRWGRVADEQYF. DNA for the CDR3: TGTGCCAGCAGTTTCCGGTGGGGCAGGGTTGCCGACGAGCAGTACTTC.

The chain is built from TRBV21-1 and TRBJ2-7; the table gives TRBD2 as D, unverified against the DNA. TRBV21-1 is flagged as a pseudogene. This CDR3 has 15 residues. The CDR3 region has the DNA TGTGCCAGCAGCAGCGCTAGCGGGGTACTGAACGAGCAGTACTTC. Amino acids: CASSSASGVLNEQYF.

The rearrangement uses TRBV15 and TRBJ2-7; possibly TRBD2 for D (7 bases). Trimming removed 4 bases at V and 0 bases at J, with 22 bases between. Looked up from germline, CDR1 is LNHNV and CDR2 is YYDKDF (reference sequence). The CDR3 has 18 amino acids. In DNA form, the CDR3 reads TGTGCCACCAGCAAGGAGGGGGGGACCTTACCGAACTCCTACGAGCAGTACTTC. The encoded protein is CATSKEGGTLPNSYEQYF. Full variable domain (outside the CDR3, taken from reference TRBV15 and TRBJ2-7): DAMVIQNPRYQVTQFGKPVTLSCSQTLNHNVMYWYQQKSSQAPKLLFHYYDKDFNNEADTPDNFQSRRPNTSFCFLDIRSPGLGDTAMYLCATSKEGGTLPNSYEQYFGPGTRLTVT.

The rearrangement links TRBV28 to TRBJ1-3; D not certain. Trimming removed 5 bases from V and 0 bases from J, with 8 bases in between. Germline lookup yields CDR1 MDHEN and CDR2 SYDVKM. This CDR3 comprises 14 residues. CDR3 residues: CASSQAYSGNTIYF. The CDR3 coding sequence is TGTGCCAGCAGTCAAGCTTACTCTGGAAACACCATATATTTT.

The CDR3 DNA sequence: TGTGCCAGCTCACCACCCGACAGGCCAACTAATGAAAAACTGTTTTTT. This gives the protein CASSPPDRPTNEKLFF. This chain connects TRBV18 to TRBJ1-4; maybe TRBD1 (6 bases). Germline V CDR1 and CDR2: KGHSH, LQKENI. Trimming took off 0 bases at V and 0 bases at J, with 8 bases between the two ends. The CDR3 is 16 residues long.

The chain uses TRBV2 and TRBJ2-1; the match to TRBD2 covers 13 bases. The CDR3 totals 19 residues. CDR1 and CDR2 from the germline V gene are SNHLY and FYNNEI. V gave up 2 bases and J gave up 5 bases; unmatched junction bases: 12. CDR3 amino acids: CASSEPKELAGGPDNEQFF. The CDR3 DNA reads TGTGCCAGCAGTGAACCGAAGGAACTAGCGGGAGGGCCTGACAATGAGCAGTTCTTC.

This clone occurred a few times. The chain carries TRBV4-1 and TRBJ1-2, with D tentatively TRBD1 (6 bases). The CDR3 runs to 15 residues. The V gene's germline CDR1 is MGHRA and CDR2 YSYEKL. V was cut by 8 bases and J by 0 bases, with 16 bases left in between. CDR3 residues: CASGTFLTANYGYTF. CDR3 bases: TGCGCCAGCGGGACATTCCTTACAGCTAACTATGGCTACACCTTC.

In DNA, the CDR3 is TGTGCCAGCAGCTTTAATCCTCACCGGGACTATAGAGACGAGCAGTACTTC. It codes for CASSFNPHRDYRDEQYF. The chain links TRBV5-8 to TRBJ2-7, with TRBD2 identical over 7 bases. V lost 2 bases, J lost 5 bases, and 16 bases stayed unmatched. This CDR3 has 17 amino acids. Germline V gene data show CDR1 as SGHTS and CDR2 as YDEGEE. The entire variable domain, with the rest obtained from reference TRBV5-8 and TRBJ2-7, is as follows: EAGVTQSPTHLIKTRGQQATLRCSPISGHTSVYWYQQALGLGLQFLLWYDEGEERNRGNFPPRFSGRQFPNYSSELNVNALELEDSALYLCASSFNPHRDYRDEQYFGPGTRLTVT.

As to this clone: This sample includes further DNA sequences coding for the same CDR3. The J gene is TRBJ2-1, the V gene TRBV19; no firm D call. The V end lost 3 bases, the J end lost 4 bases, and 4 bases lay between the germline ends. Germline V lookup: CDR1 LNHDA, CDR2 SQIVND (reference sequence). The CDR3 sequence is 12 residues long. CDR3: CASSIGYNEQFF. The CDR3 coding sequence is TGTGCCAGTAGTATTGGGTACAATGAGCAGTTCTTC.